This T cell receptor (beta chain) was sequenced for a study of T cells in Graves' hyperthyroidism and ophthalmopathy (dated by TCRdb to the late 2010s). Study-level background: To identify TCR V-J signatures that set the groups apart, the researchers used a discovery cohort of more than 95 patients, made up of 43 with Graves' ophthalmopathy and about 60 with stable Graves' hyperthyroidism. Prospective prediction of ophthalmopathy was tested in an independent validation cohort consisting of about 19 hyperthyroidism patients and about 17 patients who later progressed to ophthalmopathy. The roughly 100 discovery patients were randomly divided into training and test sets at a 7:3 ratio. In addition, the study compared T-cell repertoires in thyroid tissue and in blood from roughly 6 Graves' hyperthyroidism patients. After sampling, hyperthyroidism patients received methimazole starting at 30 mg daily, and ophthalmopathy patients received high-dose intravenous methylprednisolone. According to the paper, TCR Vbeta CDR3 sequencing was carried out on 120 to 150 peripheral blood samples, which came from around 43 ophthalmopathy, around 75 hyperthyroidism and some 17 progressor patients.

On the study overall, not on this receptor specifically: In cross-validation, a model built on a 13 V-J signature told ophthalmopathy apart from stable hyperthyroidism with 85% to 90% sensitivity and roughly 81% specificity, and in testing the same model reached 80%/75%. In validation, progression to ophthalmopathy was predicted by the model with roughly 69% sensitivity and under 85% specificity, a median of about 6.8 months before onset. Blood samples also contained most of the expanded thyroid clonotypes (frequency above 0.001), which suggests that blood repertoires may reflect thyroid immune responses. No statistical method was used to fix the sample size in advance, and group allocation was not hidden from the investigators.

The germline V gene supplies CDR1 SGHTA and CDR2 FQGNSA. The V end loses 1 base and the J end loses 3 bases, and a stretch of 9 bases separates them. There are 14 amino acids in the CDR3, from cysteine to phenylalanine inclusive. Left in the record is the CDR3 DNA by itself, 42 bases read in frame from the first base. Amplification of TCR beta CDR3 regions was carried out from RNA transcripts. For the first round of RT-PCR on the TCR CDR3, the HTBI primer set was used together with the Qiagen OneStep RT-PCR kit. The libraries were constructed in a second round of multiplex PCR and then size-selected and purified. Sequencing of the libraries was done on an Illumina HiSeq2000 using paired-end 100 bp reads. The study's own analysis went as follows. SOAPnuke was used to process the raw data, with reads discarded if the reads contained adapters or uncalled bases, had a mean Phred below 15, or lacked an exact constant-primer or identifier match. High-quality paired reads were merged using COPE v1.2.5, and each unique nucleotide sequence was defined as a clonotype. MiTCR v1.1 was used to align the clonotypes against IMGT TRBV, TRBD and TRBJ reference segments. Only V-J combinations with frequency above 0.0001, covering about 99% of repertoires, were analysed. The TCS score was defined as the ratio of F50 (clonal expansion) to E x V (chaos), calculated using BLOSUM62-based TCRdist between CDR3 peptides within each V-J. Welch's t-statistics and random forest reduced fewer than 550 V-J features to 10 to 15, which were used in a naive Bayes classifier (R e1071). Thyroid-blood repertoire similarity was quantified with the Morisita-Horn index. The public reads were run again by TCRdb, first through fastp at Q25 and then through MiXCR, and only productive beta chains were kept. Rows with a matching CDR3 protein are joined into one entry that keeps the most common DNA and genes. TCRdb's processing, not the authors' own work, is the source of the V and J calls. This sample holds 600,000 to 700,000 distinct CDR3 sequences; 45% were observed only once. About 7% of the sample belongs to the ten largest clones.

Exclusion was applied to patients with uncontrolled infections, other autoimmune diseases, pregnancy or lactation. Diagnoses were established on the basis of clinical symptoms, serum thyroxine and TRAb, thyroid ultrasound, and orbital computed tomography. Total RNA was extracted using Trizol reagent, and RNA quality was assessed on an Agilent 2100 Bioanalyzer. This clonotype was observed a handful of times. This clone's antigen is unknown. No base quality values were provided; no much bigger clone lies one nucleotide off. Sequencing used peripheral blood or thyroid tissue (not recorded which). The chain was built from TRBV7-2 and TRBJ1-2; the D gene remains uncertain. The TCR comes from an adult man with Graves' disease, either hyperthyroidism or ophthalmopathy (not recorded which). The CDR3 in this case is CASSLGVADYGYTF. The nucleotides read TGTGCCAGCAGCTTAGGGGTGGCAGACTATGGCTACACCTTC.